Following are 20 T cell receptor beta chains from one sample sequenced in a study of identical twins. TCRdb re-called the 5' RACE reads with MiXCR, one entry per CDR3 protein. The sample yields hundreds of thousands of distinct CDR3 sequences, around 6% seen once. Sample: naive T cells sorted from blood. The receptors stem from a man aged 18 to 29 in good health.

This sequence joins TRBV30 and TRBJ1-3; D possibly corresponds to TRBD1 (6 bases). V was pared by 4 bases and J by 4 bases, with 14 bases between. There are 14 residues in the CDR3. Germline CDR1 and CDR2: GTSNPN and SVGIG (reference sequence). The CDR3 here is CAWIGQSQGNTIYF. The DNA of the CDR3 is TGTGCCTGGATCGGACAGTCGCAGGGAAACACCATATATTTT.

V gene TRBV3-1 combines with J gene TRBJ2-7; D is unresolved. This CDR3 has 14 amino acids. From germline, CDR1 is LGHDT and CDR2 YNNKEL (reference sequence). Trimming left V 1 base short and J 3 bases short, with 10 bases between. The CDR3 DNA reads TGTGCCAGCAGCCAAGTGTCCGGCAGCTACGAGCAGTACTTC. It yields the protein CASSQVSGSYEQYF.

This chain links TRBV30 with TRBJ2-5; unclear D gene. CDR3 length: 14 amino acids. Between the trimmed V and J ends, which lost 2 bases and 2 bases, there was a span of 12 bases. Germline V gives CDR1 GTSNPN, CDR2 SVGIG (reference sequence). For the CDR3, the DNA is TGTGCCTGGAGTTTGCTGGACCATCAAGAGACCCAGTACTTC. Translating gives CAWSLLDHQETQYF.

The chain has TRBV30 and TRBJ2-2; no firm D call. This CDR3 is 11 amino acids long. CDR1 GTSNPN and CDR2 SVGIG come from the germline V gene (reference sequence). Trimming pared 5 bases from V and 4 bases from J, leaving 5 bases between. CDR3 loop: CAWEITGELFF. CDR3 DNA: TGTGCCTGGGAAATCACCGGGGAGCTGTTTTTT.

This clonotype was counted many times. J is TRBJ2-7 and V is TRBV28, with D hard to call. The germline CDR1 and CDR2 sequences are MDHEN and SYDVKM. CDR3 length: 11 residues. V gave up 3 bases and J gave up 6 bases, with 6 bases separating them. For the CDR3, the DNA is TGTGCCAGCAGTTTCAGCGCCGAGCAGTACTTC. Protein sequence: CASSFSAEQYF.

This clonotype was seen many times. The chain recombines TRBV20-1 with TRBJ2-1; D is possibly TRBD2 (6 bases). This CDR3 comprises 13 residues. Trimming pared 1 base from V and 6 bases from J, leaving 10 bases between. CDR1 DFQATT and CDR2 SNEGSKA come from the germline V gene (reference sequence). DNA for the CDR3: TGCAGTGCTAGAGGGGACTCCACCAATGAGCAGTTCTTC. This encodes CSARGDSTNEQFF.

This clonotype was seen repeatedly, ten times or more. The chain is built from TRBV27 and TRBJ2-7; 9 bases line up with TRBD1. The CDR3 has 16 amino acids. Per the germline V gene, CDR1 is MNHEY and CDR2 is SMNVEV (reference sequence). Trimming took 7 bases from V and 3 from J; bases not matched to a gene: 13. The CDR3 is CASTPSGQGFFYEQYF. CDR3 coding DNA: TGTGCCAGCACCCCCTCCGGACAGGGGTTTTTCTACGAGCAGTACTTC.

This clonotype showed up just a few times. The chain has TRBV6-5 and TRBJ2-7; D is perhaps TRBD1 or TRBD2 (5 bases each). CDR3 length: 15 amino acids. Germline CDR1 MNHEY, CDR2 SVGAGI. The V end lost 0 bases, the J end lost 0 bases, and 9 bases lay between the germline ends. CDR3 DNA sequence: TGTGCCAGCAGTTACTCGTCCGGGACCTCCTACGAGCAGTACTTC. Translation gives CASSYSSGTSYEQYF.

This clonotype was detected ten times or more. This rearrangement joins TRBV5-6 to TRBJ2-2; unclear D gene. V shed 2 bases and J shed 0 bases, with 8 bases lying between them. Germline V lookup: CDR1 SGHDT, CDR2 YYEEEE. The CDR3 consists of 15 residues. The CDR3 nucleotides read TGTGCCAGCAGCTTTGTAGGCGCGAACACCGGGGAGCTGTTTTTT. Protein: CASSFVGANTGELFF.

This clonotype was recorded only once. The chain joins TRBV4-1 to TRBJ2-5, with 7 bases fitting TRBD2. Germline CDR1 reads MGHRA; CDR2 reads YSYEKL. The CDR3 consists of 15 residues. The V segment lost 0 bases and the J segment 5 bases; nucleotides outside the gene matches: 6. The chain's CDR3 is CASSQDPGGFETQYF. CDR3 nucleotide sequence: TGCGCCAGCAGCCAAGACCCGGGAGGTTTCGAGACCCAGTACTTC.

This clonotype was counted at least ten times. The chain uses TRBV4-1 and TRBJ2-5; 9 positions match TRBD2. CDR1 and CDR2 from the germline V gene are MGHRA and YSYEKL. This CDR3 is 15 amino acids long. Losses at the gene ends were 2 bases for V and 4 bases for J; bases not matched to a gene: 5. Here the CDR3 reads CASSQLAGAGETQYF. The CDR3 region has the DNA TGCGCCAGCAGCCAATTAGCGGGAGCCGGAGAGACCCAGTACTTC.

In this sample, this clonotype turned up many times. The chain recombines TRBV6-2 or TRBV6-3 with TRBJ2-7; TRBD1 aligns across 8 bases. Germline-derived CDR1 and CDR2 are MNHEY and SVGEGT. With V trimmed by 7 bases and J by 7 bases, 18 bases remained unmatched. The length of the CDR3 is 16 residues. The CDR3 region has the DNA TGTGCCAGCACAGCGATTCCGGGACAGGCAACTCGGGAGCAGTACTTC. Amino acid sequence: CASTAIPGQATREQYF.

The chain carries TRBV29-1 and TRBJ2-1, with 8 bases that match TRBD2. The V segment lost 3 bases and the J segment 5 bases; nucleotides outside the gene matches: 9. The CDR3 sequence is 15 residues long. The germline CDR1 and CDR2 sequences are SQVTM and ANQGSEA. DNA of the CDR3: TGCAGCGTTGATGGGCGCGGGAGGATGAACAATGAGCAGTTCTTC. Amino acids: CSVDGRGRMNNEQFF.

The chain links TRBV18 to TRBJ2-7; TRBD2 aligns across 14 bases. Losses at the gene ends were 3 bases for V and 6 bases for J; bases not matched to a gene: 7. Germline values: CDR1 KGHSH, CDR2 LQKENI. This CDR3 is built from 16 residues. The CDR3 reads CASSPASGTSGGEQYF. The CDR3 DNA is TGTGCCAGCTCACCTGCGTCCGGGACTAGCGGGGGCGAGCAGTACTTC.

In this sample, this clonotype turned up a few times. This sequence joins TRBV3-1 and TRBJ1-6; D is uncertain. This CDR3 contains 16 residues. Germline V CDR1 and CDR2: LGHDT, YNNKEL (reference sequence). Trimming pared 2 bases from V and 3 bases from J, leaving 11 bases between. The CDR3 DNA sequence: TGTGCCAGCAGCCAAATGGACTCCCTCTATAATTCACCCCTCCACTTT. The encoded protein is CASSQMDSLYNSPLHF. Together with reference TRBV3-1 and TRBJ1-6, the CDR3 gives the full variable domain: DTAVSQTPKYLVTQMGNDKSIKCEQNLGHDTMYWYKQDSKKFLKIMFSYNNKELIINETVPNRFSPKSPDKAHLNLHINSLELGDSAVYFCASSQMDSLYNSPLHFGNGTRLTVT.

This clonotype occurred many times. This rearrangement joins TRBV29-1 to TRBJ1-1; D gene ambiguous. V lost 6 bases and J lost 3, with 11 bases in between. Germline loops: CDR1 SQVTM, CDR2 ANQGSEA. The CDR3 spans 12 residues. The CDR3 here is CSVARLDTEAFF. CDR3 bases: TGCAGCGTGGCACGCCTCGACACTGAAGCTTTCTTT.

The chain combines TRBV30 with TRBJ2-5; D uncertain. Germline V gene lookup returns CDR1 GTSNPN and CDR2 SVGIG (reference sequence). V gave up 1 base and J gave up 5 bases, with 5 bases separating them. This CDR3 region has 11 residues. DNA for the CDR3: TGTGCCTGGAGTGGGGCGGAGACCCAGTACTTC. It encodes CAWSGAETQYF.

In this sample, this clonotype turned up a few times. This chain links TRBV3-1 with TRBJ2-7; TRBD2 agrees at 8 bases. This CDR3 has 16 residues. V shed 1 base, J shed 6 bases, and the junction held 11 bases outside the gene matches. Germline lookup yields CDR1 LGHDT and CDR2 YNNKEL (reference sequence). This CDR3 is CASSQGPGLGPGEQYV. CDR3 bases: TGTGCCAGCAGCCAAGGCCCGGGACTAGGACCTGGCGAGCAGTACGTC.

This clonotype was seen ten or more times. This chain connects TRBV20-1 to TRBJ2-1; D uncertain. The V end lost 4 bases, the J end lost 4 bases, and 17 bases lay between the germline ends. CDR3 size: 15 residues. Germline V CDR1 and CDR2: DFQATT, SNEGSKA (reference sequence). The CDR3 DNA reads TGCAGTGCTATAAGGCGTTTAACGATATACAATGAGCAGTTCTTC. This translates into CSAIRRLTIYNEQFF.

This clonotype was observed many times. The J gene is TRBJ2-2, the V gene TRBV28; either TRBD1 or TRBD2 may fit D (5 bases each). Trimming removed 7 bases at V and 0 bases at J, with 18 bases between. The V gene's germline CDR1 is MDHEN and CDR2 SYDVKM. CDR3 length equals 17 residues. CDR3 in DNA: TGTGCCAGCACCCGGACGGGGCGGTCCGCGAACACCGGGGAGCTGTTTTTT. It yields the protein CASTRTGRSANTGELFF.